The 27 T cell receptor beta chains presented below share a single source sample, sequenced in a study of shared clonotypes between healthy human individuals. Produced via immunoSEQ multiplex PCR; TCRdb's table is partial and in-frame only. Found here are millions of clones, 90% to 95% of them singletons; the top ten hold 0.39%. Sequences were obtained from naive CD4+ T cells from PBMCs. Described subset: CD45RA+ positively selected. These receptors came from a young man in good health. Some clones in this sample may be carry-over from other donors' samples.

V usage is TRBV5-5 and J usage is TRBJ1-1; D remains unclear. Trimming took off 4 bases at V and 1 base at J, with 11 bases between the two ends. The CDR3 length is 14 residues. Germline lookup yields CDR1 SGHKS and CDR2 YYEKEE (reference sequence). This chain's CDR3 is CASSKGATNTEAFF. DNA for the CDR3: TGTGCCAGCAGCAAGGGCGCTACGAACACTGAAGCTTTCTTT. Variable domain in full (rest from reference TRBV5-5 and TRBJ1-1): DAGVTQSPTHLIKTRGQQVTLRCSPISGHKSVSWYQQVLGQGPQFIFQYYEKEERGRGNFPDRFSARQFPNYSSELNVNALLLGDSALYLCASSKGATNTEAFFGQGTRLTVV.

This chain links TRBV5-4 with TRBJ2-3; D gene uncertain. CDR3 length equals 13 residues. Between the trimmed V and J ends, which lost 4 bases and 6 bases, there was a span of 12 bases. The germline gives CDR1 SGHNT, CDR2 YYREEE (reference sequence). CDR3 coding DNA: TGTGCCAGCAGCCAAGTACCTATGGATACGCAGTATTTT. Its protein is CASSQVPMDTQYF.

The chain uses TRBV28 and TRBJ1-3; D uncertain. V was trimmed by 6 bases and J by 4 bases, leaving 4 bases between them. Germline-derived CDR1 and CDR2 are MDHEN and SYDVKM. The CDR3 is 11 amino acids. The CDR3 nucleotides read TGTGCCAGCAGCGACGGAAACACCATATATTTT. This gives the protein CASSDGNTIYF.

The chain combines TRBV5-1 with TRBJ1-4, with a tentative D call TRBD1 (5 bases). Germline V gene data show CDR1 as SGHRS and CDR2 as YFSETQ. This CDR3 comprises 17 residues. V was pared by 4 bases and J by 3 bases, with 19 bases between. The CDR3 DNA sequence: TGCGCCAGCAGCCCGTTCACGGGACTTTCGGCTAATGAAAAACTGTTTTTT. Residues: CASSPFTGLSANEKLFF.

The V and J genes are TRBV27 and TRBJ2-1, with no clear D. Trimming removed 6 bases from V and 4 bases from J, with 10 bases in between. There are 13 residues in the CDR3. Germline V CDR1 and CDR2: MNHEY, SMNVEV (reference sequence). The DNA of the CDR3 is TGTGCCAGCAGCCCTTCAGTTTACAATGAGCAGTTCTTC. Its translation is CASSPSVYNEQFF.

For the CDR3, the DNA is TGTGCCAGCAGTCAAAGCGGGGGTGAGCAGTTCTTC. Protein product: CASSQSGGEQFF. V usage is TRBV2 and J usage is TRBJ2-1, with 8 positions matching TRBD2. Germline lookup yields CDR1 SNHLY and CDR2 FYNNEI. The CDR3 sequence is 12 residues long. With V trimmed by 5 bases and J by 9 bases, 3 bases remained unmatched.

This clone was detected once. V usage is TRBV19 and J usage is TRBJ1-5; D gene uncertain. This CDR3 has 13 amino acids. The ends were cut back, 3 bases at V and 7 bases at J, with 10 bases in the middle. Germline CDR1 is LNHDA and CDR2 is SQIVND (reference sequence). CDR3 DNA sequence: TGTGCCAGTAGTATCGTGTCGGGGCAGCCCCAGCATTTT. The encoded protein is CASSIVSGQPQHF.

Comments on this clone: Additional DNA sequences in this sample encode the identical CDR3. This chain connects TRBV29-1 to TRBJ2-7; 7 positions agree with TRBD1. The CDR3 runs to 12 residues. The V gene's germline CDR1 is SQVTM and CDR2 ANQGSEA. The ends lost 6 bases at V and 2 bases at J; junction bases unmatched: 4. CDR3 sequence (DNA): TGCAGCGTCACGGGACAGACCTACGAGCAGTACTTC. Protein product: CSVTGQTYEQYF.

This clone has more than one count but fewer than ten. CDR3 in DNA: TGTGCCAGCAGCCCCCGGGGGGTCAGCAATCAGCCCCAGCATTTT. Translating it yields CASSPRGVSNQPQHF. V is TRBV9 and J is TRBJ1-5, with TRBD1 as a possible D gene (5 bases). The V end lost 4 bases, the J end lost 1 base, and 12 bases lay between the germline ends. This CDR3 has 15 amino acids. CDR1 and CDR2 from the germline V gene are SGDLS and YYNGEE.

The chain couples TRBV7-6 to TRBJ2-1, with D hard to call. CDR3 length: 16 amino acids. Trimming removed 5 bases from V and 4 bases from J, with 18 bases in between. CDR1 and CDR2 from the germline V gene are SGHVS and FNYEAQ. The CDR3 reads CASSTGPYRTYNEQFF. Written as DNA, the CDR3 is TGTGCCAGCAGCACTGGACCTTACAGAACTTACAATGAGCAGTTCTTC.

The table lists this clone with a count of one. This chain links TRBV6-1 with TRBJ2-7; 8 bases are shared with TRBD1. The CDR3 totals 13 residues. Germline V gives CDR1 MNHNS, CDR2 SASEGT. The junction had 4 bases not matched to a gene; V was cut back by 6 bases and J by 3 bases. The CDR3 DNA sequence: TGTGCCAGCAGCAAGGGACAGGTCTACGAGCAGTACTTC. It is translated as CASSKGQVYEQYF.

This clone was found once. This chain links TRBV5-1 with TRBJ1-2, with 9 bases fitting TRBD1. Per the germline V gene, CDR1 is SGHRS and CDR2 is YFSETQ. Trimming cost V 4 bases and J 5 bases; bases outside gene matches: 6. This CDR3 spans 14 amino acids. CDR3 in amino acids: CASSATGTGYGYTF. In DNA form, the CDR3 reads TGCGCCAGCAGCGCTACGGGGACAGGGTATGGCTACACCTTC.

This clone was seen a single time. The identical CDR3 is also encoded by other nucleotide sequences in the sample. This chain connects TRBV18 to TRBJ2-7, with 9 bases aligning to TRBD1. V trimming: 3 bases; J trimming: 3 bases; junction bases outside the gene matches: 3. Germline lookup yields CDR1 KGHSH and CDR2 LQKENI. The length of the CDR3 is 14 residues. CDR3 nucleotides: TGTGCCAGCTCACCGGGACAGGGAGTCTACGAGCAGTACTTC. Translation gives CASSPGQGVYEQYF. The full variable domain, rest sourced from reference TRBV18 and TRBJ2-7, is NAGVMQNPRHLVRRRGQEARLRCSPMKGHSHVYWYRQLPEEGLKFMVYLQKENIIDESGMPKERFSAEFPKEGPSILRIQQVVRGDSAAYFCASSPGQGVYEQYFGPGTRLTVT.

This sequence joins TRBV5-1 and TRBJ2-5; D remains unclear. V lost 2 bases and J lost 2, with 7 bases in between. The CDR3 totals 13 residues. Per the germline V gene, CDR1 is SGHRS and CDR2 is YFSETQ. CDR3 amino acids: CASSFLDQETQYF. In nucleotides, the CDR3 is TGCGCCAGCAGCTTTCTAGATCAAGAGACCCAGTACTTC.

V and J are TRBV2 and TRBJ1-5; TRBD1 is a possible D gene (5 bases). CDR1 and CDR2 from the germline V gene are SNHLY and FYNNEI. The V and J ends lost 1 base and 7 bases respectively, with 11 bases between them. The CDR3 has 14 amino acids. The CDR3 DNA sequence: TGTGCCAGCAGTGAAGTGAGGGGTTCGCAGCCCCAGCATTTT. This encodes CASSEVRGSQPQHF. Full variable domain (remainder filled in from reference TRBV2 and TRBJ1-5): EPEVTQTPSHQVTQMGQEVILRCVPISNHLYFYWYRQILGQKVEFLVSFYNNEISEKSEIFDDQFSVERPDGSNFTLKIRSTKLEDSAMYFCASSEVRGSQPQHFGDGTRLSIL.

This clone was recorded only once. This sequence joins TRBV7-3 and TRBJ2-5; D tentatively reads TRBD1 or TRBD2 (5 bases each). Trimming removed 4 bases at V and 4 bases at J, with 16 bases between. Germline CDR1 SGHTA, CDR2 FQGTGA. This CDR3 spans 15 amino acids. The CDR3: CASSSTRGWGETQYF. The CDR3 DNA sequence: TGTGCCAGCAGCTCTACCCGGGGCTGGGGAGAGACCCAGTACTTC.

This clone has just a few counts. The genes are TRBV28 and TRBJ1-5; possibly TRBD1 for D (5 bases). CDR3 length: 14 amino acids. V lost 6 bases and J lost 5, with 14 bases in between. From germline, CDR1 is MDHEN and CDR2 SYDVKM. CDR3 in amino acids: CASSPRVPHQPQHF. The CDR3 bases are TGTGCCAGCAGCCCCAGGGTTCCCCATCAGCCCCAGCATTTT.

In this sample, this clone turned up a few times. The gene calls are TRBV28 and TRBJ1-5, with D tentatively TRBD1 (5 bases). Trimming cost V 7 bases and J 5 bases, with 18 bases left between them. This CDR3 is built from 15 residues. Germline V CDR1 and CDR2: MDHEN, SYDVKM. The CDR3 sequence is CASNIQAQGDQPQHF. The CDR3 DNA reads TGTGCCAGCAACATACAGGCTCAAGGTGATCAGCCCCAGCATTTT.

This clone was seen a handful of times. The chain employs TRBV29-1 and TRBJ2-2; TRBD1 or TRBD2 may be the D gene (5 bases each). This CDR3 comprises 14 residues. V lost 2 bases and J 7 bases, leaving 14 bases between the germline ends. The V gene's germline CDR1 is SQVTM and CDR2 ANQGSEA. The CDR3 nucleotides are TGCAGCGTTGAACGGGGCGGCGGAAGCGGGGAGCTGTTTTTT. Amino acids: CSVERGGGSGELFF.

This chain uses TRBV5-1 with TRBJ2-3; D might be TRBD1 or TRBD2, each matching 5 bases. V lost 4 bases and J lost 0, with 12 bases in between. In germline, CDR1 is SGHRS, CDR2 YFSETQ. CDR3 length equals 15 residues. CDR3 loop: CASSDEGRSTDTQYF. For the CDR3, the DNA is TGCGCCAGCAGCGACGAGGGACGGAGCACAGATACGCAGTATTTT.

This clone was picked up one time. This chain connects TRBV6-1 to TRBJ2-7, with TRBD2 matching 10 bases. Germline-derived CDR1 and CDR2 are MNHNS and SASEGT. Germline trimming cut 6 bases from V and 1 base from J; bases unmatched to any gene: 6. This CDR3 is built from 15 residues. The CDR3 sequence is CASRATSGLSYEQYF. The CDR3 nucleotides read TGTGCCAGCAGGGCGACTAGCGGGTTATCCTACGAGCAGTACTTC.

This clone was picked up one time. The chain couples TRBV6-1 to TRBJ2-2; perhaps TRBD1 as D (6 bases). The CDR3 has 16 residues. V gave up 2 bases and J gave up 6 bases, with 16 bases separating them. CDR1 is MNHNS, CDR2 SASEGT, per germline. Here the CDR3 DNA reads TGTGCCAGCAGTGAAAGGGGGAAGGGCACACCCGGGGAGCTGTTTTTT. Residues: CASSERGKGTPGELFF.

Turning to this clone: The identical CDR3 is also encoded by other nucleotide sequences in the sample. The chain carries TRBV11-3 and TRBJ2-1, with D possibly being TRBD2 (5 bases). Germline V gene data show CDR1 as SGHNT and CDR2 as YENEEA. The CDR3 has 15 amino acids. Trimming shortened V by 1 base and J by 3 bases, and 10 bases separated the two germline ends. CDR3 sequence reads: CASSLGLGSYNEQFF. The CDR3 DNA reads TGTGCCAGCAGCTTAGGGTTGGGGAGCTACAATGAGCAGTTCTTC.

This chain links TRBV28 with TRBJ2-1, with 7 nucleotides matching TRBD2. The CDR3 consists of 13 residues. V dropped 6 bases and J dropped 4; count of bases not matched to a gene: 3. Germline values: CDR1 MDHEN, CDR2 SYDVKM. CDR3 in DNA: TGTGCCAGCAGCGAGCGGGGATACAATGAGCAGTTCTTC. Its translation: CASSERGYNEQFF.

DNA for the CDR3: TGTGCCAGCACCAAGACAGGGGGCGATGGCTACACCTTC. Its protein is CASTKTGGDGYTF. The chain employs TRBV4-2 and TRBJ1-2; 10 nucleotides align to TRBD1. V lost 7 bases and J lost 6; bases outside the gene matches: 5. This CDR3 has 13 amino acids. The germline V gene has CDR1 LGHNA and CDR2 YNFKEQ.

The rearrangement joins TRBV28 to TRBJ2-4; 9 bases agree with TRBD1. The CDR3 covers 15 residues. The ends lost 8 bases at V and 0 bases at J; junction bases unmatched: 5. Looked up from germline, CDR1 is MDHEN and CDR2 is SYDVKM. CDR3 nucleotides: TGTGCCAGCCAACAGGGGGCTCTAGCCAAAAACATTCAGTACTTC. Translated: CASQQGALAKNIQYF.

The chain has TRBV4-3 and TRBJ2-7; 8 nucleotides line up with TRBD1. The CDR3 is 15 residues long. The V gene's germline CDR1 is LGHNA and CDR2 YSLEER. After removal of 1 base from V and 6 bases from J, the junction contained 8 bases not matched to a gene. The CDR3 sequence: CASSQAPGQGSEQYF. The DNA for the CDR3 is TGCGCCAGCAGCCAAGCCCCAGGACAGGGATCCGAGCAGTACTTC.